This is a list of T cell receptor beta chains from one sample in a study of blood T cell repertoires in COVID-19. The repertoire was sequenced with immunoSEQ multiplex PCR; TCRdb's copy has only in-frame clones and lacks some. The table has approximately 150,000 clones, around 72% seen once. The sequencing sample was made of peripheral blood. The receptors stem from an older woman with acute or convalescent COVID-19. Each CDR3 is given with its conserved first and last residue. Each record gives: clone size, D gene, V gene, J gene, CDR3 protein, CDR3 DNA. A D gene is named only where the DNA matches it firmly. Clone size appears in some rows only: once, few, many, or a class for an expanded clone.

>once|TRBD1|TRBV7-8|TRBJ2-5
CASSFGLTGVKETQYF
TGTGCCAGCAGCTTCGGATTGACAGGGGTCAAAGAGACCCAGTACTTC
>-|TRBD2|TRBV3-1/TRBV3-2|TRBJ2-1
CASSQDPPGGLTYNEQFF
TGTGCCAGCAGCCAAGATCCCCCGGGAGGGTTAACCTACAATGAGCAGTTCTTC
>-|-|TRBV12-3/TRBV12-4|TRBJ2-1
CASSSRLEQFF
TGTGCCAGCAGTTCTAGACTAGAGCAGTTCTTC
>few|-|TRBV24-1|TRBJ2-2
CATSDPVPEPTGELFF
TGTGCCACCAGTGATCCAGTCCCCGAACCCACCGGGGAGCTGTTTTTT
>-|TRBD2|TRBV5-6|TRBJ2-1
CASSFGSASGVYNEQFF
TGTGCCAGCAGCTTCGGATCTGCTAGCGGGGTCTACAATGAGCAGTTCTTC
>-|-|TRBV15|TRBJ2-6
CATSREGQRSGANVLTF
TGTGCCACCAGCAGAGAGGGGCAAAGGTCTGGGGCCAACGTCCTGACTTTC
>-|-|TRBV28|TRBJ1-2
CASSSRAFVRYGYTF
TGTGCCAGCAGTTCCCGAGCCTTCGTCCGGTATGGCTACACCTTC
>-|-|TRBV29-1|TRBJ2-3
CSVRRGGNTDTQYF
TGCAGCGTCCGCCGGGGCGGGAACACAGATACGCAGTATTTT
>-|-|TRBV19|TRBJ2-2
CASSMSGRGTGELFF
TGTGCCAGTAGTATGAGTGGGAGGGGGACCGGGGAGCTGTTTTTT
>-|TRBD2|TRBV6-5|TRBJ2-1
CASMLGGRVHNEQFF
TGTGCCAGCATGTTAGGCGGGAGGGTCCACAATGAGCAGTTCTTC
>-|-|TRBV27|TRBJ2-1
CASSSGLFGGINEQFF
TGTGCCAGCAGTTCTGGTCTTTTCGGCGGGATAAATGAGCAGTTCTTC
>-|-|TRBV28|TRBJ1-2
CASKTGNYGYTF
TGTGCCAGCAAAACAGGGAACTATGGCTACACCTTC
>few|-|TRBV28|TRBJ1-4
CASSQGYARKLFF
TGTGCCAGCAGTCAGGGCTATGCGAGGAAACTGTTTTTT
>-|TRBD1|TRBV6-5|TRBJ2-7
CASSPGQEYEQYF
TGTGCCAGCAGCCCCGGACAGGAGTACGAGCAGTACTTC
>once|-|TRBV7-8|TRBJ1-1
CASSVIRSGSTEAFF
TGTGCCAGCAGCGTAATAAGATCAGGATCCACTGAAGCTTTCTTT
>-|-|TRBV9|TRBJ1-3
CASSEHYNSGNTIYF
TGTGCCAGCAGCGAACACTACAACTCTGGAAACACCATATATTTT
>-|TRBD1|TRBV27|TRBJ2-7
CASSGGQGAYEQYF
TGTGCCAGCAGTGGAGGACAGGGGGCCTACGAGCAGTACTTC
>once|TRBD1|TRBV27|TRBJ2-1
CASAFVGTGLNEQFF
TGTGCCAGCGCTTTCGTAGGGACAGGGCTCAATGAGCAGTTCTTC
>-|-|TRBV28|TRBJ1-2
CASLGSDSIYGYTF
TGTGCCAGCTTAGGGTCGGACAGTATCTATGGCTACACCTTC
>-|-|TRBV5-3|TRBJ2-7
CAKPRDKGAGGPPREQYF
TGTGCCAAACCTAGGGATAAGGGGGCGGGAGGCCCCCCTAGAGAGCAGTACTTC
>-|TRBD1|TRBV29-1|TRBJ2-3
CSVGLRGQATDTQYF
TGCAGCGTTGGGCTTAGAGGACAGGCAACAGATACGCAGTATTTT
>-|-|TRBV7-2|TRBJ1-2
CASTFRGYTF
TGTGCCAGCACCTTCAGGGGCTACACCTTC
>-|-|TRBV5-8|TRBJ1-2
CASNGRQLGYTF
TGTGCCAGCAACGGGAGACAGTTGGGCTACACCTTC
>-|-|TRBV28|TRBJ1-2
CASSPGNGYTF
TGTGCCAGCAGCCCAGGGAACGGCTACACCTTC
>-|TRBD1|TRBV15|TRBJ2-2
CATSRAIRQGRPGELFF
TGTGCCACCAGCAGAGCAATCAGACAGGGGAGGCCCGGGGAGCTGTTTTTT
>-|TRBD1|TRBV5-1|TRBJ2-7
CASKPGGSYEQYF
TGCGCCAGCAAACCAGGGGGTAGCTACGAGCAGTACTTC
>-|TRBD1|TRBV19|TRBJ1-5
CASSTLSPTQGAGQHF
TGTGCCAGTAGTACCTTGTCCCCCACACAGGGGGCAGGCCAGCATTTT
>-|-|TRBV28|TRBJ1-4
CATQTGTEKLFF
TGTGCCACCCAGACAGGAACGGAAAAACTGTTTTTT
>-|-|TRBV28|TRBJ2-7
CASSLGIGGYEQYF
TGTGCCAGCAGTTTAGGGATTGGGGGGTACGAGCAGTACTTC